This T cell receptor beta chain was captured in a study of esophageal squamous cell carcinoma under preoperative chemotherapy. Germline assignment: CDR1 LGHNA and CDR2 YSLEER. V gave up 2 bases and J gave up 7 bases; unmatched junction bases: 4. This CDR3 is built from 14 residues. TCRdb passed the PCR reads through MiXCR, listing each CDR3 protein once. The sample holds roughly 30,000 distinct CDR3 sequences, less than 65% seen once. Indicated time point: after preoperative PTX-NDP chemotherapy. This TCR derives from a human donor with esophageal squamous cell carcinoma. The donor label of this sample is uncertain. This sample was taken from a patient given preoperative chemotherapy. The chain is built from TRBV4-3 and TRBJ2-2; 7 nucleotides match TRBD1. Here the CDR3 DNA reads TGCGCCAGCAGCCAACGACGACAGGGCGGGGAGCTGTTTTTT. Translated, it gives CASSQRRQGGELFF.